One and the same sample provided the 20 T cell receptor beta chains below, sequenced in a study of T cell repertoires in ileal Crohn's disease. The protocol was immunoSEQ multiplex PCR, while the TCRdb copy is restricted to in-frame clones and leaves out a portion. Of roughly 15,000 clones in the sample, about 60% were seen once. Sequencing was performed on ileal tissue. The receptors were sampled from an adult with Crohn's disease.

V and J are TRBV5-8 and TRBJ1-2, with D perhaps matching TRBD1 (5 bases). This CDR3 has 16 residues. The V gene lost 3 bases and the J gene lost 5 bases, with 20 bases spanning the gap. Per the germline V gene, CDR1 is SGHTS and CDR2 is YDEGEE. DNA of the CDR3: TGTGCCAGCAGCTACGGGAGGGGAGAAGGGCGATATGGCTACACCTTC. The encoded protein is CASSYGRGEGRYGYTF.

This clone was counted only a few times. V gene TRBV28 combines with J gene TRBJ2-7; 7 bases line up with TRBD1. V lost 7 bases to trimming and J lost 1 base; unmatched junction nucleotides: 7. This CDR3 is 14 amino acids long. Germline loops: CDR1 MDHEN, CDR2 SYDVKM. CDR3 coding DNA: TGTGCCAGCATGGCGGAGGACAGGTCCTACGAGCAGTACTTC. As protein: CASMAEDRSYEQYF.

Written as DNA, the CDR3 is TGTGCCAGCAGTCTCCAGAGGGATACGCAGTATTTT. Its translation is CASSLQRDTQYF. The chain employs TRBV2 and TRBJ2-3; D remains ambiguous. The germline V gene has CDR1 SNHLY and CDR2 FYNNEI. There are 12 residues in the CDR3. V gave up 5 bases and J gave up 6 bases, with 9 bases separating them.

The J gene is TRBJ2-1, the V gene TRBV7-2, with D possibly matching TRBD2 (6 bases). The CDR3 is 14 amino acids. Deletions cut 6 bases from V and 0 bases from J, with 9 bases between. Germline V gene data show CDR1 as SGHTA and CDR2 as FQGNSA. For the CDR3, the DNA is TGTGCCAGCAGAAGGGGAGGCTCCTACAATGAGCAGTTCTTC. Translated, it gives CASRRGGSYNEQFF. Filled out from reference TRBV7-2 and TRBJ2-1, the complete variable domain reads GAGVSQSPSNKVTEKGKDVELRCDPISGHTALYWYRQSLGQGLEFLIYFQGNSAPDKSGLPSDRFSAERTGGSVSTLTIQRTQQEDSAVYLCASRRGGSYNEQFFGPGTRLTVL.

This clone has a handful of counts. CDR3 DNA: TGTGCCAGCTCACCCGCGACTACTCCCGACTATGGCTACACCTTC. Translated, it gives CASSPATTPDYGYTF. The J gene is TRBJ1-2, the V gene TRBV18; D gene uncertain. From germline, CDR1 is KGHSH and CDR2 LQKENI. This CDR3 is built from 15 residues. The V end lost 3 bases, the J end lost 3 bases, and 14 bases lay between the germline ends.

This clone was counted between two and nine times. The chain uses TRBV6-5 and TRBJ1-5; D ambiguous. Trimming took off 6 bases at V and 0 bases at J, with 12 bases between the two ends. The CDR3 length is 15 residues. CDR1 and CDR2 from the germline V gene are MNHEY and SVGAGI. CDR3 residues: CASRLSMNSNQPQHF. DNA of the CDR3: TGTGCCAGCAGGCTATCTATGAATAGCAATCAGCCCCAGCATTTT.

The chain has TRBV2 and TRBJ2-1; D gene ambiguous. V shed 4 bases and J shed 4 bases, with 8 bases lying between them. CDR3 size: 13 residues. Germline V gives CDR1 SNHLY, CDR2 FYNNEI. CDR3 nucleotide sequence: TGTGCCAGCAGTGGGTCGAGATACAATGAGCAGTTCTTC. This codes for CASSGSRYNEQFF.

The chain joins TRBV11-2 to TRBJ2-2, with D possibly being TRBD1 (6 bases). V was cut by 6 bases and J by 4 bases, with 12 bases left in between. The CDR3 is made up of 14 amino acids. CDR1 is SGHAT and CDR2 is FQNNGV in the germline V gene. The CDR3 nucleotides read TGTGCCAGCAGGAGGGGACAAAGCACCGGGGAGCTGTTTTTT. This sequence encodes CASRRGQSTGELFF. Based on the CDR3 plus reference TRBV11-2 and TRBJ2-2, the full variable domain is EAGVAQSPRYKIIEKRQSVAFWCNPISGHATLYWYQQILGQGPKLLIQFQNNGVVDDSQLPKDRFSAERLKGVDSTLKIQPAKLEDSAVYLCASRRGQSTGELFFGEGSRLTVL.

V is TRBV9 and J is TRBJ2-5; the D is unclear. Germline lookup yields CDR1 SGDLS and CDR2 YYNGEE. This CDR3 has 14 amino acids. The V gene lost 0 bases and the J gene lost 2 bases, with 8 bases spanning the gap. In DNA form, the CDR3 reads TGTGCCAGCAGCGTAGGATCAGGTCAAGAGACCCAGTACTTC. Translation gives CASSVGSGQETQYF.

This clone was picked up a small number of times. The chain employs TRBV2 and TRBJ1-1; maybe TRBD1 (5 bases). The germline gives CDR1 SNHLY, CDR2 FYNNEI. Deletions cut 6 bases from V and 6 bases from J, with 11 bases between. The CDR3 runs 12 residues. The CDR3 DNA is TGTGCCAGCAGACGGACATACGCTGAAGCTTTCTTT. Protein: CASRRTYAEAFF.

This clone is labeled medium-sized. The CDR3 spells CASSLSASGRNEQFF. The CDR3 DNA reads TGTGCCAGCAGTTTATCAGCTAGCGGGAGGAATGAGCAGTTCTTC. The rearrangement joins TRBV27 to TRBJ2-1, with 11 nucleotides matching TRBD2. Germline assignment: CDR1 MNHEY and CDR2 SMNVEV (reference sequence). Germline trimming cut 0 bases from V and 7 bases from J; bases unmatched to any gene: 2. CDR3 size: 15 residues.

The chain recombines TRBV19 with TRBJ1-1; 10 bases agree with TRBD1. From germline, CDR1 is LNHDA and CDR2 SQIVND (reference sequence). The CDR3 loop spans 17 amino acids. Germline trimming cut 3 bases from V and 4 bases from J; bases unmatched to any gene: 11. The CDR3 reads CASSIRGQGRGGTEAFF. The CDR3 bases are TGTGCCAGTAGTATTAGGGGACAGGGGAGGGGTGGCACTGAAGCTTTCTTT.

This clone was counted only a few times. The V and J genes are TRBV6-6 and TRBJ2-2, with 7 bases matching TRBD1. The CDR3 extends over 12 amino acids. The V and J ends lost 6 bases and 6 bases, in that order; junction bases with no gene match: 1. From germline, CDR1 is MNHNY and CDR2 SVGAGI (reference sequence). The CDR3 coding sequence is TGTGCCAGCAGAGGGGGCCCCGGGGAGCTGTTTTTT. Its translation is CASRGGPGELFF.

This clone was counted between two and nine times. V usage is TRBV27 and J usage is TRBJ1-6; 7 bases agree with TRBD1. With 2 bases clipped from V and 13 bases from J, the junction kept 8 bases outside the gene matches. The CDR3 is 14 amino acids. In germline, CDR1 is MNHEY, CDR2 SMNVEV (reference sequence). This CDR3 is CASSLQTGMYPLHF. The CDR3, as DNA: TGTGCCAGCAGTTTACAGACAGGGATGTATCCCCTCCACTTT.

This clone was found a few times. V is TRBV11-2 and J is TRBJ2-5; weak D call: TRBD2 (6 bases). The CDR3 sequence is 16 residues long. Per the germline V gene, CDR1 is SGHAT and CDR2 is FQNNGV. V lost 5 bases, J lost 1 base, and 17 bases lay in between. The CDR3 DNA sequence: TGTGCCAGCAGCCCCCCGGGGGTTGGGGGCCAAGAGACCCAGTACTTC. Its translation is CASSPPGVGGQETQYF. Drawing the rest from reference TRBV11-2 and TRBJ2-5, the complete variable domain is EAGVAQSPRYKIIEKRQSVAFWCNPISGHATLYWYQQILGQGPKLLIQFQNNGVVDDSQLPKDRFSAERLKGVDSTLKIQPAKLEDSAVYLCASSPPGVGGQETQYFGPGTRLLVL.

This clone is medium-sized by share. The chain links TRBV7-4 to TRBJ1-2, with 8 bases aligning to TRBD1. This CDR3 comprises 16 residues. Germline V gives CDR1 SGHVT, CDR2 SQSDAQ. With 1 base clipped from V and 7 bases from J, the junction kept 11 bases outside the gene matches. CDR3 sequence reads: CASSLGEQGAISGYTF. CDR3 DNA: TGTGCCAGCAGCTTAGGAGAGCAGGGGGCGATCTCTGGCTACACCTTC.

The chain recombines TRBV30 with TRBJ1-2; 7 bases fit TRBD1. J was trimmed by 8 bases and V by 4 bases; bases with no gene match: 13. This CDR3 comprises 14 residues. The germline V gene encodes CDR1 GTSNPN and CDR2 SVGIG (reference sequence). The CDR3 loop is CAWKSQGPLPGYTF. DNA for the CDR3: TGTGCCTGGAAGTCACAGGGGCCTCTACCGGGCTACACCTTC.

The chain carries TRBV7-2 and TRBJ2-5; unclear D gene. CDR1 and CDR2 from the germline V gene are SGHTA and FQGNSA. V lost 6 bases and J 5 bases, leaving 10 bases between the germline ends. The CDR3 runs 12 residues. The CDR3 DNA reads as TGTGCCAGCAGTCCTATGGTTGAGACCCAGTACTTC. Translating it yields CASSPMVETQYF.

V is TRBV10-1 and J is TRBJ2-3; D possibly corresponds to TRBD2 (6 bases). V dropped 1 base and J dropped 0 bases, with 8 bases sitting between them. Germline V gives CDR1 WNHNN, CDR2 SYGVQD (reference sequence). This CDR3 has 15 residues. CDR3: CASSELRGSTDTQYF. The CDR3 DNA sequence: TGCGCCAGCAGTGAGTTGCGGGGTAGCACAGATACGCAGTATTTT.

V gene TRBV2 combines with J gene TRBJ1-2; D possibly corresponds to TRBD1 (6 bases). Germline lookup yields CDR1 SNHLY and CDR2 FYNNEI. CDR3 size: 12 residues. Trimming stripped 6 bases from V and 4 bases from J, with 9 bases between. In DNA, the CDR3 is TGTGCCAGCAGGGACAGTGGCTATGGCTACACCTTC. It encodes CASRDSGYGYTF.